This is a list of T cell receptor beta chains from one sample in a study of blood T cell repertoires in COVID-19. TCRdb's copy holds only in-frame clones and misses some; the assay was immunoSEQ multiplex PCR. Of roughly 300,000 clones listed, approximately 89% are singletons. Sequencing was performed on peripheral blood. These receptors originate from a woman in her forties or fifties who had recovered from COVID-19. Both conserved end residues are part of each CDR3. Each record gives: D gene, V gene, clone size, J gene, CDR3 protein, CDR3 DNA. The D gene is left open where the match is weak. Only some rows state a clone size, as once, few, many or a class for expanded clones.

NA,TRBV7-9,NA,TRBJ1-2,CASSPLDPYGYTF,TGTGCCAGCAGCCCCCTAGACCCTTATGGCTACACCTTC
NA,TRBV14,NA,TRBJ1-1,CASSRAGRTEAFF,TGTGCCAGCAGCCGAGCGGGGAGGACTGAAGCTTTCTTT
TRBD1,TRBV24-1,NA,TRBJ2-5,CATSDHGTAEVETQYF,TGTGCCACCAGTGACCACGGGACAGCCGAGGTAGAGACCCAGTACTTC
NA,TRBV6-1,once,TRBJ2-3,CASSEVSGTQYF,TGTGCCAGCAGTGAGGTCAGCGGTACGCAGTATTTT
NA,TRBV12-3/TRBV12-4,NA,TRBJ2-7,CASRTGYEQYF,TGTGCCAGCAGAACAGGCTACGAGCAGTACTTC
TRBD1,TRBV28,NA,TRBJ2-1,CASTLGGNYNEQFF,TGTGCCAGCACCCTAGGGGGCAATTACAATGAGCAGTTCTTC
TRBD1,TRBV5-1,NA,TRBJ1-1,CASSRDRNTEAFF,TGCGCCAGCAGCAGGGACAGGAACACTGAAGCTTTCTTT
NA,TRBV18,NA,TRBJ1-6,CASSPSGGTSPLHF,TGTGCCAGCTCACCATCGGGGGGAACTTCACCCCTCCACTTT
NA,TRBV6-5,NA,TRBJ1-6,CASQEGSSYNSPLHF,TGTGCCAGTCAGGAGGGGAGTTCCTATAATTCACCCCTCCACTTT
NA,TRBV5-1,NA,TRBJ1-4,CASSTDRNEKLFF,TGCGCCAGCAGCACCGACAGAAATGAAAAACTGTTTTTT
TRBD2,TRBV28,once,TRBJ2-2,CASSLGGSGELFF,TGTGCCAGCAGCTTGGGGGGGTCCGGGGAGCTGTTTTTT
TRBD2,TRBV5-1,NA,TRBJ2-1,CASSFLPSGNNEQFF,TGCGCCAGCAGCTTCCTCCCTAGCGGAAACAATGAGCAGTTCTTC
NA,TRBV7-6,NA,TRBJ2-7,CASSQQQGSYEQYF,TGTGCCAGCAGCCAGCAACAGGGCTCCTACGAGCAGTACTTC
TRBD1,TRBV27,NA,TRBJ1-1,CASSFIPGQGYTEAFF,TGTGCCAGCAGTTTCATCCCTGGACAGGGGTACACTGAAGCTTTCTTT
TRBD1,TRBV19,NA,TRBJ1-4,CASSSPGQPTVKLFF,TGTGCCAGTTCTTCCCCGGGACAGCCTACCGTAAAACTGTTTTTT